The 28 T cell receptor beta chains below all came from one sample that was sequenced in a study of cytomegalovirus exposure and HLA in healthy donors. Some clones are missing from TCRdb's copy, which holds only in-frame ones; the method was immunoSEQ multiplex PCR. Of more than 95,000 clones listed, about 85% are singletons. Material for sequencing was PBMCs. These TCRs come from a man younger than 35 in good health and CMV-seropositive.

This clone was observed once. J is TRBJ1-2 and V is TRBV27, with TRBD1 identical over 7 bases. Germline CDR1 MNHEY, CDR2 SMNVEV (reference sequence). V dropped 5 bases and J dropped 3; count of bases not matched to a gene: 3. The CDR3 runs to 13 residues. Written as DNA, the CDR3 is TGTGCCAGCAGTGTTCAGGGGGACTATGGCTACACCTTC. Translated: CASSVQGDYGYTF.

The CDR3 DNA follows: TGTGCCAGCAGCTTGGGGCCGACTAGCGGGGATGAGCAGTTCTTC. Translating it yields CASSLGPTSGDEQFF. V usage is TRBV5-4 and J usage is TRBJ2-1; 11 bases are a match to TRBD2. V lost 0 bases and J lost 8; bases outside the gene matches: 4. Per the germline V gene, CDR1 is SGHNT and CDR2 is YYREEE (reference sequence). CDR3 length equals 15 residues.

The J gene is TRBJ2-1, the V gene TRBV4-1, with D uncertain. With 4 bases removed from V and 6 bases from J, the gap between germline ends came to 19 bases. The CDR3 runs 16 residues. Germline CDR1 MGHRA, CDR2 YSYEKL. The CDR3 nucleotides are TGCGCCAGCAGCCCCCGCGAGCCTAGATTAGGCAATGAGCAGTTCTTC. It encodes CASSPREPRLGNEQFF.

The V call is TRBV2, the J call TRBJ1-6, with TRBD1 matching over 7 bases. The V gene end was trimmed by 4 bases and the J gene end by 5 bases; junction bases not matched to a gene: 2. CDR3 length equals 14 residues. Germline loops: CDR1 SNHLY, CDR2 FYNNEI. CDR3 DNA sequence: TGTGCCAGCAGTGTAGGGACAGATAATTCACCCCTCCACTTT. Its translation: CASSVGTDNSPLHF.

The chain uses TRBV27 and TRBJ2-1, with 16 positions matching TRBD2. Germline CDR1 MNHEY, CDR2 SMNVEV (reference sequence). This CDR3 region has 21 residues. The trim removed 6 bases at V and 1 base at J, leaving 15 bases unmatched. The DNA of the CDR3 is TGTGCCAGCAGATCCATGGGACTAGCGGGGGGGCCAAGTAGATCCTACAATGAGCAGTTCTTC. Protein product: CASRSMGLAGGPSRSYNEQFF.

This clone came up a few times. This sequence joins TRBV27 and TRBJ1-2, with no clear D. CDR1 is MNHEY and CDR2 is SMNVEV in the germline V gene (reference sequence). The CDR3 spans 13 residues. The V end was cut by 6 bases, the J end by 0 bases, with 8 bases between. DNA for the CDR3: TGTGCCAGCAGCACGGGGTCTAACTATGGCTACACCTTC. Protein sequence: CASSTGSNYGYTF.

This chain joins TRBV6-1 and TRBJ1-2; D is ambiguous. Trimming cost V 2 bases and J 4 bases, with 17 bases left between them. The CDR3 length is 16 residues. The germline gives CDR1 MNHNS, CDR2 SASEGT. The CDR3 region has the DNA TGTGCCAGCAGTGAACATAGGCAGGTCCAATTCTATGGCTACACCTTC. Residues: CASSEHRQVQFYGYTF.

The genes are TRBV5-1 and TRBJ2-2; D perhaps matches TRBD1 (7 bases). CDR3 length: 16 amino acids. Germline V gene data show CDR1 as SGHRS and CDR2 as YFSETQ. The V and J ends lost 2 bases and 6 bases respectively, with 17 bases between them. The CDR3 loop is CASSFTPGGSAGELFF. CDR3 in DNA: TGCGCCAGCAGCTTTACCCCAGGGGGGTCCGCCGGGGAGCTGTTTTTT.

The gene calls are TRBV2 and TRBJ1-1; D unclear. This CDR3 spans 15 amino acids. The ends were cut back, 8 bases at V and 0 bases at J, with 16 bases in the middle. Germline CDR1 and CDR2: SNHLY and FYNNEI. CDR3 in DNA: TGTGCCAGCCGCGGATCGACGGAGATGAACACTGAAGCTTTCTTT. Its protein is CASRGSTEMNTEAFF.

The V call is TRBV4-1, the J call TRBJ1-4; 7 bases line up with TRBD1. The CDR3 consists of 18 residues. Germline lookup yields CDR1 MGHRA and CDR2 YSYEKL. Trimming cost V 4 bases and J 1 base; bases outside gene matches: 12. The CDR3 here is CASSRRDSLGGTNEKLFF. CDR3 DNA: TGCGCCAGCAGCCGGCGGGACAGCCTAGGGGGAACTAATGAAAAACTGTTTTTT.

The J gene is TRBJ2-2, the V gene TRBV4-3; 7 bases agree with TRBD1. In germline, CDR1 is LGHNA, CDR2 YSLEER. This CDR3 is 14 amino acids long. With V trimmed by 0 bases and J by 12 bases, 7 bases remained unmatched. The DNA for the CDR3 is TGCGCCAGCAGCCAAGATTATCGGACAGGTCAGCTGTTTTTT. This translates into CASSQDYRTGQLFF.

The chain is built from TRBV6-5 and TRBJ2-1; 7 bases match TRBD2. The trim removed 6 bases at V and 9 bases at J, leaving 5 bases unmatched. The CDR3 runs 12 residues. The germline V gene encodes CDR1 MNHEY and CDR2 SVGAGI. CDR3 amino acids: CASSNGGTEQFF. The CDR3 DNA reads TGTGCCAGCAGCAACGGGGGGACTGAGCAGTTCTTC.

This chain's CDR3 is CASSLLTTQGVHEQYF. CDR3 nucleotides: TGTGCCAGCAGTTTATTAACGACGCAGGGTGTCCACGAGCAGTACTTC. The chain employs TRBV27 and TRBJ2-7; tentative D call: TRBD1 (5 bases). This CDR3 is built from 16 residues. V lost 1 base to trimming and J lost 5 bases, with 18 bases between them. Germline assignment: CDR1 MNHEY and CDR2 SMNVEV (reference sequence).

V gene TRBV19 combines with J gene TRBJ2-6; TRBD1 aligns across 7 bases. The CDR3 has 15 residues. Per the germline V gene, CDR1 is LNHDA and CDR2 is SQIVND (reference sequence). V trimming: 5 bases; J trimming: 4 bases; junction bases outside the gene matches: 5. The CDR3 spells CASSLGGAGANVLTF. CDR3 in DNA: TGTGCCAGTAGTTTAGGGGGCGCGGGGGCCAACGTCCTGACTTTC.

The V gene is TRBV28, the J gene TRBJ1-1; 7 bases map to TRBD1. The CDR3 is 11 residues long. Germline-derived CDR1 and CDR2 are MDHEN and SYDVKM. After removal of 8 bases from V and 7 bases from J, the junction contained 4 bases not matched to a gene. The CDR3 DNA reads as TGTGCCAGCGTGGGACAGATTGAAGCTTTCTTT. This encodes CASVGQIEAFF. Full variable domain (rest looked up from reference TRBV28 and TRBJ1-1): DVKVTQSSRYLVKRTGEKVFLECVQDMDHENMFWYRQDPGLGLRLIYFSYDVKMKEKGDIPEGYSVSREKKERFSLILESASTNQTSMYLCASVGQIEAFFGQGTRLTVV.

The CDR3 DNA sequence: TGTGCCAGTAGTATTGGGGTGGGGGCTACCCGACATTTT. Residues: CASSIGVGATRHF. The chain is built from TRBV19 and TRBJ1-5; D may be TRBD1 (6 bases). V was pared by 3 bases and J by 16 bases, with 19 bases between. The CDR3 extends over 13 amino acids. CDR1 is LNHDA and CDR2 is SQIVND in the germline V gene (reference sequence).

The chain uses TRBV19 and TRBJ1-1; the D is unclear. The CDR3 covers 14 residues. Trimming took 0 bases from V and 5 from J, leaving 10 bases between them. CDR1 LNHDA and CDR2 SQIVND come from the germline V gene (reference sequence). The CDR3 DNA sequence: TGTGCCAGTAGTATAGATATGGGAGGTACTGAAGCTTTCTTT. As protein: CASSIDMGGTEAFF.

The chain employs TRBV5-4 and TRBJ1-1; 9 nucleotides match TRBD1. Trimming took 4 bases from V and 5 from J; bases not matched to a gene: 6. CDR1 SGHNT and CDR2 YYREEE come from the germline V gene (reference sequence). The CDR3 spans 14 residues. As DNA, the CDR3 is TGTGCCAGCAGCCCTGACAGGGGGAGAACTGAAGCTTTCTTT. Its protein is CASSPDRGRTEAFF. The variable domain in full, with the rest retrieved from reference TRBV5-4 and TRBJ1-1, is ETGVTQSPTHLIKTRGQQVTLRCSSQSGHNTVSWYQQALGQGPQFIFQYYREEENGRGNFPPRFSGLQFPNYSSELNVNALELDDSALYLCASSPDRGRTEAFFGQGTRLTVV.

The gene calls are TRBV11-2 and TRBJ1-2; TRBD1 matches 7 bases. The V segment lost 5 bases and the J segment 2 bases; nucleotides outside the gene matches: 14. The V gene's germline CDR1 is SGHAT and CDR2 FQNNGV. This CDR3 region has 17 residues. The DNA for the CDR3 is TGTGCCAGCAGCGGTATCCGGGACAGAAAAGAGAACTATGGCTACACCTTC. Translation gives CASSGIRDRKENYGYTF.

This chain uses TRBV14 with TRBJ1-1, with unresolved D. The CDR3 runs 13 residues. Germline V lookup: CDR1 SGHDN, CDR2 FVKESK. Trimming pared 4 bases from V and 5 bases from J, leaving 11 bases between. The DNA for the CDR3 is TGTGCCAGCAGCCCTAAATACGGGACTGAAGCTTTCTTT. Protein sequence: CASSPKYGTEAFF.

The V and J genes are TRBV7-2 and TRBJ1-5, with 10 bases lining up with TRBD1. The CDR3 covers 14 residues. Trimming took 5 bases from V and 6 from J; bases not matched to a gene: 4. The germline V gene encodes CDR1 SGHTA and CDR2 FQGNSA. The CDR3 spells CASSPRDRGQPQHF. CDR3 in DNA: TGTGCCAGCAGCCCCCGGGACAGGGGTCAGCCCCAGCATTTT. The full variable domain, rest sourced from reference TRBV7-2 and TRBJ1-5, is GAGVSQSPSNKVTEKGKDVELRCDPISGHTALYWYRQSLGQGLEFLIYFQGNSAPDKSGLPSDRFSAERTGGSVSTLTIQRTQQEDSAVYLCASSPRDRGQPQHFGDGTRLSIL.

The rearrangement uses TRBV5-1 and TRBJ2-7, with TRBD1 identical over 7 bases. V lost 4 bases, J lost 1 base, and 2 bases stayed unmatched. The CDR3 runs to 13 residues. Germline-derived CDR1 and CDR2 are SGHRS and YFSETQ. CDR3 amino acids: CASSDRASYEQYF. CDR3 in DNA: TGCGCCAGCAGCGACAGGGCATCCTACGAGCAGTACTTC.

This rearrangement joins TRBV7-6 to TRBJ2-5; 10 bases map to TRBD2. The CDR3 has 16 amino acids. Trimming removed 5 bases from V and 2 bases from J; junction bases left unmatched: 8. Looked up from germline, CDR1 is SGHVS and CDR2 is FNYEAQ. The CDR3 region is CASSPLGLAPQETQYF. DNA for the CDR3: TGTGCCAGCAGCCCTCTGGGACTAGCGCCACAAGAGACCCAGTACTTC.

This rearrangement joins TRBV9 to TRBJ2-1; 8 bases line up with TRBD2. Germline values: CDR1 SGDLS, CDR2 YYNGEE. After removal of 3 bases from V and 6 bases from J, the junction contained 8 bases not matched to a gene. There are 15 residues in the CDR3. The CDR3 nucleotides are TGTGCCAGCAGCGGCCACGGGGGGGCAGGCAATGAGCAGTTCTTC. This translates into CASSGHGGAGNEQFF.

This chain connects TRBV6-5 to TRBJ2-7; 8 nucleotides line up with TRBD1. The trim removed 0 bases at V and 5 bases at J, leaving 3 bases unmatched. This CDR3 region has 14 residues. Germline V gene lookup returns CDR1 MNHEY and CDR2 SVGAGI. CDR3 in DNA: TGTGCCAGCAGTTACTCTGGACAGGGCCACGAGCAGTACTTC. Translation gives CASSYSGQGHEQYF.

The rearrangement uses TRBV18 and TRBJ1-2; weak D call: TRBD1 (6 bases). Trimming took 1 base from V and 6 from J, leaving 15 bases between them. The CDR3 totals 15 residues. Germline V CDR1 and CDR2: KGHSH, LQKENI. In nucleotides, the CDR3 is TGTGCCAGCTCACCACGCACAGGGAAGGAAAATGGCTACACCTTC. It specifies CASSPRTGKENGYTF.

This clone was counted a single time. This rearrangement joins TRBV18 to TRBJ1-1; D is ambiguous. The CDR3 contains 14 residues. V lost 2 bases and J lost 4, with 11 bases in between. The germline CDR1 and CDR2 sequences are KGHSH and LQKENI. The CDR3 DNA reads TGTGCCAGCTCACCAACGGGAAAAGGCACTGAAGCTTTCTTT. It specifies CASSPTGKGTEAFF. The entire variable domain, with the rest obtained from reference TRBV18 and TRBJ1-1, is as follows: NAGVMQNPRHLVRRRGQEARLRCSPMKGHSHVYWYRQLPEEGLKFMVYLQKENIIDESGMPKERFSAEFPKEGPSILRIQQVVRGDSAAYFCASSPTGKGTEAFFGQGTRLTVV.

This clone was counted a single time. The V and J genes are TRBV27 and TRBJ1-2; unclear D gene. CDR3 length: 14 amino acids. V was trimmed by 6 bases and J by 3 bases, leaving 14 bases between them. Germline V gene sequence: CDR1 MNHEY, CDR2 SMNVEV (reference sequence). The CDR3 spells CASSRSQEDYGYTF. CDR3 in DNA: TGTGCCAGCAGCCGATCCCAGGAAGACTATGGCTACACCTTC.